Below, one TCR beta chain is given with its context. Antigen: not known. Generation of bulk TCR libraries relied on previously described methods and listed TCR primers. TCRdb called the PCR reads again in MiXCR, with one record for every CDR3 protein. This table has approximately 100,000 distinct CDR3 sequences, roughly a third appearing once. The sample originates from a study of molecular identifiers for immune sequencing clone quantification. Findings of the study overall: With a barcode shared among identical TCR molecules, highly expanded clone sizes could be underestimated. Spiked Jurkat TCR RNA from one cell was reportedly detectable among roughly 910,000 naive cells.

Trimming stripped 0 bases from V and 3 bases from J, with 15 bases between. The germline V gene has CDR1 SGHDT and CDR2 YYEEEE. The CDR3 sequence is 16 residues long. The chain combines TRBV5-6 with TRBJ1-1; tentatively, D is TRBD1 (5 bases). This receptor was obtained from a human donor in good health. Some libraries in this study had Jurkat cell RNA spiked in. Specimen: naive CD8+ T cells from blood, with Jurkat cell RNA spiked in. The subset is: FACS-sorted CD8+CD4-CCR7+CD45RA+ naive T cells. The CDR3 protein is CASSLGQGGLHTEAFF. Here the CDR3 DNA reads TGTGCCAGCAGCTTGGGGCAGGGAGGTTTGCACACTGAAGCTTTCTTT.